The clone carrying this TCR beta chain was counted many times. No antigen is known for it. These data come from a study of neurological immune-mediated disorders. Findings and caveats of the study: The study found the most TCR clonal expansion in HTLV-1-associated myelopathy and the least in multiple sclerosis, below healthy controls.

5'RACE generated cDNA with 10-nucleotide random UMIs. Each CDR3 protein gets one entry after TCRdb re-called the 5' RACE reads with MiXCR. The sample contains tens of thousands of distinct CDR3 sequences, 12% to 15% of which appear only once. V gave up 1 base and J gave up 15 bases, with 13 bases separating them. The CDR3 extends over 12 amino acids. Per germline, CDR1 SNHLY and CDR2 FYNNEI. The sequence was collected from a woman aged 45-65 years in good health. Sequencing was performed on PBMCs. The chain employs TRBV2 and TRBJ2-1; maybe TRBD1 (6 bases). The CDR3 nucleotides read TGTGCCAGCAGTGAAGGGGGGCGCAAGTCGTTCTTC. It codes for CASSEGGRKSFF.